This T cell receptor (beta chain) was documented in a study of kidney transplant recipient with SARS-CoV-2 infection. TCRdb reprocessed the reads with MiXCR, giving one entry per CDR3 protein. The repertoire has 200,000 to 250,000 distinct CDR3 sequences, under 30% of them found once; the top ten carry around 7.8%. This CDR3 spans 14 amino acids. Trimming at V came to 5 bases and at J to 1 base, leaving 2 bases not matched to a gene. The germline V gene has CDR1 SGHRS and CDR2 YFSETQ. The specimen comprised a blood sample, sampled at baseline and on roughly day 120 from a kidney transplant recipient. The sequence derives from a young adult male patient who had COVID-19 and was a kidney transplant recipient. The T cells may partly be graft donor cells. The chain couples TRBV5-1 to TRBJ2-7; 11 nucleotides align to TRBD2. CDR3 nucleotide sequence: TGCGCCAGCAGTCGACTAGCGGGGTCCTACGAGCAGTACTTC. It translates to CASSRLAGSYEQYF.